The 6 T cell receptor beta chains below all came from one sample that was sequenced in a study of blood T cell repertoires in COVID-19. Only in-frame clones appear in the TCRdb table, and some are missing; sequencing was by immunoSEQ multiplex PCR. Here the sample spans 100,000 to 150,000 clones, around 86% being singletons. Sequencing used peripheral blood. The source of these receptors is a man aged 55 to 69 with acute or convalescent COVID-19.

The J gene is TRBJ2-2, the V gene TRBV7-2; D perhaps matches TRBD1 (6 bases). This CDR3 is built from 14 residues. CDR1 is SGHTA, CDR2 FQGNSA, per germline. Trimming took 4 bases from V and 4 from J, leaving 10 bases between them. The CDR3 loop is CASSYGQSTGELFF. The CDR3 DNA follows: TGTGCCAGCAGCTACGGACAGTCCACCGGGGAGCTGTTTTTT.

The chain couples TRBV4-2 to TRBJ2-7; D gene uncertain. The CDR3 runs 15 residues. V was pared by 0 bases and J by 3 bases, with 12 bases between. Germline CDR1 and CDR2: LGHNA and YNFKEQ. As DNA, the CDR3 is TGTGCCAGCAGCCAAGATCTGAGTGTAAACTACGAGCAGTACTTC. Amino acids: CASSQDLSVNYEQYF.

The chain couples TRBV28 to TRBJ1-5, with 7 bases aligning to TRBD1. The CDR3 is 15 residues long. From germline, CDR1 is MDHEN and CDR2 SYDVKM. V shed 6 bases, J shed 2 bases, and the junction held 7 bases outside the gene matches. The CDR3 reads CASRRQGGGNQPQHF. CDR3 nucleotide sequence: TGTGCCAGCAGGCGACAGGGCGGAGGCAATCAGCCCCAGCATTTT.

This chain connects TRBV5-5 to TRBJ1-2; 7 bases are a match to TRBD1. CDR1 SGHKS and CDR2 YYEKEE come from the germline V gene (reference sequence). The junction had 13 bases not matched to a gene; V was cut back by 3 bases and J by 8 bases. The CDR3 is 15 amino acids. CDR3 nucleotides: TGTGCCAGCAGCTCGTGGACAGGCCTCTTGGGGGGCTACACCTTC. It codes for CASSSWTGLLGGYTF.

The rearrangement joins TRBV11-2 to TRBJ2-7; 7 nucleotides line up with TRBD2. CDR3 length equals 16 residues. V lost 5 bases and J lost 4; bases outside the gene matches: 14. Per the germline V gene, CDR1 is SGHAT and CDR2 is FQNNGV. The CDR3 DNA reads TGTGCCAGCAGCCCCCTAGGCGGGAGAGCTCTTTACGAGCAGTACTTC. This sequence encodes CASSPLGGRALYEQYF.

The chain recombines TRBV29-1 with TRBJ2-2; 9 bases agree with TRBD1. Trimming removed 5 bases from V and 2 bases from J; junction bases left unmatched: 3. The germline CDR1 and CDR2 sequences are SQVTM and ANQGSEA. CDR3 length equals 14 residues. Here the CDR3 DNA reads TGCAGCGTTCGGACAGGGGAAAACACCGGGGAGCTGTTTTTT. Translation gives CSVRTGENTGELFF.